The clone carrying this T cell receptor (beta chain) has just one count. Antigen unknown. The data were taken from a study of cytomegalovirus exposure and HLA in healthy donors. Both 60 Vbeta primers and 13 Jbeta primers went into the PCR. The table came from immunoSEQ multiplex PCR; TCRdb's copy has only in-frame clones and leaves some out. Of roughly 140,000 clones in the sample, around 79% were seen once. Broader study findings: The majority of TCR sequences were rare, yet some public TCRs appeared in many donors.

Trimming took 5 bases from V and 0 from J, leaving 11 bases between them. Germline V gene lookup returns CDR1 SGHVS and CDR2 FNYEAQ. The CDR3 is 15 residues long. Sequenced input: PBMCs. This receptor was obtained from a woman aged 25 to 39 in good health and CMV-seronegative. The genes are TRBV7-6 and TRBJ1-5; D uncertain. The CDR3 DNA is TGTGCCAGCAGCCCCCAAGCTCATAGCAATCAGCCCCAGCATTTT. Translation: CASSPQAHSNQPQHF. Full variable domain (remainder filled in from reference TRBV7-6 and TRBJ1-5): GAGVSQSPRYKVTKRGQDVALRCDPISGHVSLYWYRQALGQGPEFLTYFNYEAQQDKSGLPNDRFSAERPEGSISTLTIQRTEQRDSAMYRCASSPQAHSNQPQHFGDGTRLSIL.